The 22 T cell receptor beta chains presented below share a single source sample, sequenced in a study of cytomegalovirus exposure and HLA in healthy donors. A multiplex PCR was run with 60 Vbeta primers and 13 Jbeta primers. The table came from immunoSEQ multiplex PCR; TCRdb's copy has only in-frame clones and leaves some out. Of approximately 160,000 clones listed, around 80% were seen once; the top ten hold 4.5%. Sequencing was carried out using PBMCs. These receptors came from a woman in her 50s in good health and CMV-seropositive.

This clone was counted only a few times. CDR3 loop: CASSLKAGRGYTF. The CDR3 region has the DNA TGTGCCAGCAGCTTAAAGGCTGGGAGAGGCTACACCTTC. The genes are TRBV7-2 and TRBJ1-2; no reliable D call. Germline V lookup: CDR1 SGHTA, CDR2 FQGNSA. The CDR3 spans 13 residues. Trimming pared 2 bases from V and 8 bases from J, leaving 12 bases between.

The gene calls are TRBV7-3 and TRBJ2-3, with TRBD2 identical over 14 bases. The CDR3 is 17 residues long. J was trimmed by 0 bases and V by 2 bases; bases with no gene match: 1. Germline V gene lookup returns CDR1 SGHTA and CDR2 FQGTGA. The CDR3 loop is CASSLGLAGGSTDTQYF. In DNA, the CDR3 is TGTGCCAGCAGCTTAGGACTAGCGGGGGGTAGCACAGATACGCAGTATTTT.

The chain uses TRBV4-2 and TRBJ2-7; D perhaps matches TRBD2 (6 bases). Germline CDR1 LGHNA, CDR2 YNFKEQ. The CDR3 runs 16 residues. The germline V and J ends were trimmed by 0 bases and 2 bases, with 14 bases remaining between them. The CDR3: CASSQELRTITYEQYF. The DNA of the CDR3 is TGTGCCAGCAGCCAAGAGCTGCGGACTATCACCTACGAGCAGTACTTC.

The gene calls are TRBV5-1 and TRBJ1-1, with a weak D call TRBD1 (5 bases). From germline, CDR1 is SGHRS and CDR2 YFSETQ. The V end was cut by 5 bases, the J end by 5 bases, with 13 bases between. CDR3 size: 13 residues. CDR3 coding DNA: TGCGCCAGCAGGCAGGGAGGGAAGACTGAAGCTTTCTTT. This gives the protein CASRQGGKTEAFF.

This clone was counted a single time. The chain employs TRBV11-2 and TRBJ1-4; 8 positions match TRBD1. The germline V gene encodes CDR1 SGHAT and CDR2 FQNNGV. V dropped 5 bases and J dropped 5; count of bases not matched to a gene: 7. This CDR3 contains 15 residues. The CDR3 loop is CASSGRDRHNEKLFF. In DNA form, the CDR3 reads TGTGCCAGCAGCGGGAGGGACAGGCACAATGAAAAACTGTTTTTT.

This sequence joins TRBV5-4 and TRBJ2-7; possible D gene TRBD2, 5 bases. The germline gives CDR1 SGHNT, CDR2 YYREEE (reference sequence). The CDR3 is 16 residues long. V shed 3 bases and J shed 7 bases, with 23 bases lying between them. CDR3 DNA: TGTGCCAGCAGCTCGGGGAGAACTAGTGGGCGTGAGGAGCAGTACTTC. This codes for CASSSGRTSGREEQYF.

J is TRBJ1-2 and V is TRBV27; weak D call: TRBD1 (5 bases). Germline V lookup: CDR1 MNHEY, CDR2 SMNVEV (reference sequence). The length of the CDR3 is 17 residues. V lost 5 bases and J lost 6, with 25 bases in between. CDR3 amino acids: CASSVTFHSQDRHGYTF. In DNA form, the CDR3 reads TGTGCCAGCAGTGTGACCTTCCACAGCCAAGACAGACATGGCTACACCTTC.

This clone was counted a few times. The J gene is TRBJ2-7, the V gene TRBV10-3, with D possibly matching TRBD2 (5 bases). The CDR3 spans 14 residues. Germline-derived CDR1 and CDR2 are ENHRY and SYGVKD. V lost 2 bases and J lost 0, with 8 bases in between. The DNA of the CDR3 is TGTGCCATCAGTGAGGCACTAGACTCCTACGAGCAGTACTTC. Translation gives CAISEALDSYEQYF.

This rearrangement joins TRBV18 to TRBJ2-1; 9 bases map to TRBD1. The CDR3 is 14 residues long. J lost 7 bases, V lost 4 bases, and 5 bases had no gene match. The V gene's germline CDR1 is KGHSH and CDR2 LQKENI. The CDR3 DNA follows: TGTGCCAGCTCACGCGGGACAGGGAGTAATGAGCAGTTCTTC. Its translation: CASSRGTGSNEQFF.

With regard to this clone: Other DNA variants within this sample encode the same CDR3. The J gene is TRBJ2-5, the V gene TRBV6-1; 7 positions match TRBD1. The V gene end was trimmed by 2 bases and the J gene end by 5 bases; junction bases not matched to a gene: 8. This CDR3 has 15 amino acids. Looked up from germline, CDR1 is MNHNS and CDR2 is SASEGT. This chain's CDR3 is CASSERGRGKETQYF. As DNA, the CDR3 is TGTGCCAGCAGTGAAAGGGGCAGGGGGAAGGAGACCCAGTACTTC.

This chain links TRBV19 with TRBJ1-5; 10 bases map to TRBD1. Losses at the gene ends were 2 bases for V and 6 bases for J; bases not matched to a gene: 7. The germline CDR1 and CDR2 sequences are LNHDA and SQIVND (reference sequence). The CDR3 totals 16 residues. This CDR3 is CASSIFWTGGGQPQHF. The CDR3 coding sequence is TGTGCCAGTAGTATATTTTGGACAGGGGGTGGTCAGCCCCAGCATTTT.

The table lists this clone with a count of one. This chain connects TRBV5-1 to TRBJ2-1; 7 bases are shared with TRBD2. CDR1 SGHRS and CDR2 YFSETQ come from the germline V gene. The J segment lost 2 bases and the V segment lost 2 bases, leaving 4 bases of the junction unmatched. The CDR3 is 15 amino acids. The CDR3 protein is CASSFWGGAYNEQFF. As DNA, the CDR3 is TGCGCCAGCAGCTTTTGGGGGGGGGCCTACAATGAGCAGTTCTTC.

The chain combines TRBV7-3 with TRBJ2-6; tentative D call: TRBD2 (5 bases). Trimming took off 2 bases at V and 0 bases at J, with 11 bases between the two ends. CDR1 and CDR2 from the germline V gene are SGHTA and FQGTGA. This CDR3 contains 17 residues. The CDR3 protein is CASSLGGSYSGANVLTF. The CDR3 DNA sequence: TGTGCCAGCAGCTTAGGAGGCAGTTACTCTGGGGCCAACGTCCTGACTTTC. Together with reference TRBV7-3 and TRBJ2-6, the CDR3 gives the full variable domain: GAGVSQTPSNKVTEKGKYVELRCDPISGHTALYWYRQSLGQGPEFLIYFQGTGAADDSGLPNDRFFAVRPEGSVSTLKIQRTERGDSAVYLCASSLGGSYSGANVLTFGAGSRLTVL.

The V and J genes are TRBV16 and TRBJ2-1; 7 bases are a match to TRBD1. The trim removed 5 bases at V and 5 bases at J, leaving 3 bases unmatched. The CDR3 has 13 amino acids. Germline V gene lookup returns CDR1 KGHSY and CDR2 FQNENV. The CDR3 DNA reads as TGTGCCAGCAGCGTTGGGACAGACAATGAGCAGTTCTTC. As protein: CASSVGTDNEQFF.

The J gene is TRBJ2-3, the V gene TRBV29-1; D possibly corresponds to TRBD1 (6 bases). Trimming pared 8 bases from V and 2 bases from J, leaving 11 bases between. The CDR3 covers 12 residues. Germline CDR1 reads SQVTM; CDR2 reads ANQGSEA. CDR3 sequence: CSSGHSTDTQYF. CDR3 in DNA: TGCAGCTCGGGACATTCCACAGATACGCAGTATTTT.

This rearrangement joins TRBV27 to TRBJ2-7; 9 nucleotides agree with TRBD2. Germline CDR1 is MNHEY and CDR2 is SMNVEV (reference sequence). The CDR3 contains 15 residues. J lost 0 bases, V lost 6 bases, and 6 bases had no gene match. CDR3 bases: TGTGCCAGCAGACGAAGCGGGAGGAGCTCCTACGAGCAGTACTTC. Protein sequence: CASRRSGRSSYEQYF.

J is TRBJ2-7 and V is TRBV27; a weak D match, TRBD2 (6 bases). V was clipped by 4 bases and J by 6 bases, with 16 bases between them. Germline V gene sequence: CDR1 MNHEY, CDR2 SMNVEV (reference sequence). This CDR3 has 14 residues. In nucleotides, the CDR3 is TGTGCCAGCAGTTCTAGGAGGGGTATGAGCGAGCAGTACTTC. Translated: CASSSRRGMSEQYF.

The chain uses TRBV7-6 and TRBJ1-5; D not certain. Germline assignment: CDR1 SGHVS and CDR2 FNYEAQ. Between the trimmed V and J ends, which lost 3 bases and 9 bases, there was a span of 12 bases. The CDR3 has 13 residues. The CDR3: CASSLGTDWPQHF. DNA of the CDR3: TGTGCCAGCAGCTTGGGCACGGACTGGCCCCAGCATTTT.

The chain employs TRBV11-2 and TRBJ2-3; perhaps TRBD2 as D (6 bases). Trimming shortened V by 5 bases and J by 2 bases, and 14 bases separated the two germline ends. This CDR3 has 15 residues. Germline V gives CDR1 SGHAT, CDR2 FQNNGV. In nucleotides, the CDR3 is TGTGCCAGCAGCCAAAATCGACTAGTCACAGATACGCAGTATTTT. It is translated as CASSQNRLVTDTQYF.

The chain couples TRBV29-1 to TRBJ1-3; 8 bases align to TRBD1. The CDR3 is 14 residues long. From germline, CDR1 is SQVTM and CDR2 ANQGSEA. V lost 6 bases and J lost 0; bases outside the gene matches: 4. CDR3 DNA sequence: TGCAGCGTGCTGGACAGGGTCTCTGGAAACACCATATATTTT. Translation gives CSVLDRVSGNTIYF.

V usage is TRBV4-1 and J usage is TRBJ2-2; TRBD1 matches 7 bases. V shed 2 bases, J shed 3 bases, and the junction held 6 bases outside the gene matches. Germline V gene data show CDR1 as MGHRA and CDR2 as YSYEKL. This CDR3 is built from 16 residues. This chain's CDR3 is CASSQQQGTDTGELFF. In DNA form, the CDR3 reads TGCGCCAGCAGCCAACAACAGGGGACGGACACCGGGGAGCTGTTTTTT.

V and J are TRBV4-3 and TRBJ2-1; D uncertain. This CDR3 has 13 amino acids. Germline CDR1 reads LGHNA; CDR2 reads YSLEER. Between the trimmed V and J ends, which lost 4 bases and 5 bases, there was a span of 9 bases. CDR3 sequence: CASSRRLNNEQFF. CDR3 sequence (DNA): TGCGCCAGCAGCCGTAGACTCAACAATGAGCAGTTCTTC.